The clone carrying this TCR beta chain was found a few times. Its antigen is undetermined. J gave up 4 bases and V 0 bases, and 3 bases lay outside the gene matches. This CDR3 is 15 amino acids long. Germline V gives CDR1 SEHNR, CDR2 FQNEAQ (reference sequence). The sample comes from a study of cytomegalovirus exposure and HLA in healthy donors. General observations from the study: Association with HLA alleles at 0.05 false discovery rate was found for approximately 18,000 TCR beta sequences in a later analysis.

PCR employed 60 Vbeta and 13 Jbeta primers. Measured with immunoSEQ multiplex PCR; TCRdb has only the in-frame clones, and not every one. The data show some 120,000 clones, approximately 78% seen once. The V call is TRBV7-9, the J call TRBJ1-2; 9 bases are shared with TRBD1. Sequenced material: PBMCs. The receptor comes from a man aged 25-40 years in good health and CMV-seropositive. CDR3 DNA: TGTGCCAGCAGCTTAGCGGGACAGGGCGGCTATGGCTACACCTTC. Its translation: CASSLAGQGGYGYTF.